A single T cell receptor (beta chain) is shown here with its context. The data derive from a study of T cell responses to AZD1222 COVID-19 vaccine. The assay was immunoSEQ multiplex PCR, and TCRdb's table has in-frame clones only and misses some. The sample holds about 120,000 clones, roughly 91% seen once. There are 17 residues in the CDR3. The rearrangement uses TRBV21-1 and TRBJ1-6; the table calls TRBD1, which could not be checked here. TRBV21-1 is assigned pseudogene status. This TCR came from an adult who received the AZD1222 COVID-19 vaccine. This specimen was peripheral blood, taken 28 days after the second AZD1222 dose. The CDR3 DNA is TGTGCCAGCAGCAAAGGGTCAGGGGCCCTCTATAATTCACCCCTCCACTTT. Protein product: CASSKGSGALYNSPLHF.